These 28 T cell receptor beta chains came from one sample sequenced in a study of blood T cell repertoires in COVID-19. This table comes from immunoSEQ multiplex PCR, and its TCRdb copy is limited to in-frame clones, with some not included. The sample contains 80,000 to 95,000 clones, more than 65% of which appear only once. Sequenced material: peripheral blood. All receptors come from an elderly man with active or convalescent COVID-19.

This chain links TRBV10-3 with TRBJ1-4, with D possibly TRBD1 on 6 matching bases. The V gene lost 2 bases and the J gene lost 5 bases, with 18 bases spanning the gap. Germline CDR1 is ENHRY and CDR2 is SYGVKD. The CDR3 contains 17 residues. The CDR3 region has the DNA TGTGCCATCAGTGAGAAAGGACAGACAACTAGGAATGAAAAACTGTTTTTT. Translated: CAISEKGQTTRNEKLFF.

The chain recombines TRBV28 with TRBJ1-6; tentative D call: TRBD1 (5 bases). V shed 5 bases and J shed 9 bases, with 17 bases lying between them. Germline V lookup: CDR1 MDHEN, CDR2 SYDVKM. CDR3 length: 15 amino acids. The CDR3 DNA reads as TGTGCCAGCAGTCCATCCGACAGACTTTTTTCACCCCTCCACTTT. Its translation: CASSPSDRLFSPLHF.

This chain uses TRBV19 with TRBJ1-3; D remains ambiguous. CDR3 length: 15 amino acids. Germline V gene data show CDR1 as LNHDA and CDR2 as SQIVND (reference sequence). V shed 6 bases and J shed 2 bases, with 14 bases lying between them. The CDR3 protein is CASSPGFDPGNTIYF. The CDR3 DNA reads TGTGCCAGTAGCCCGGGTTTTGACCCTGGAAACACCATATATTTT.

This chain links TRBV19 with TRBJ1-4, with a possible D match to TRBD1 (5 bases). Trimming shortened V by 2 bases and J by 1 base, and 8 bases separated the two germline ends. Germline CDR1 and CDR2: LNHDA and SQIVND (reference sequence). The CDR3 totals 15 residues. The CDR3 is CASSIFQGTNEKLFF. The CDR3 DNA reads TGTGCCAGTAGTATATTCCAGGGAACTAATGAAAAACTGTTTTTT.

The chain uses TRBV19 and TRBJ1-1; 8 bases map to TRBD1. Trimming took 6 bases from V and 3 from J; bases not matched to a gene: 12. This CDR3 is built from 16 residues. The germline gives CDR1 LNHDA, CDR2 SQIVND (reference sequence). CDR3 amino acids: CASRATGAPLDTEAFF. CDR3 sequence (DNA): TGTGCCAGTAGGGCGACAGGGGCGCCCTTGGACACTGAAGCTTTCTTT.

In its sample, this clone was seen once. The chain carries TRBV5-1 and TRBJ2-5; 7 positions agree with TRBD2. CDR1 and CDR2 from the germline V gene are SGHRS and YFSETQ. The V segment lost 4 bases and the J segment 4 bases; nucleotides outside the gene matches: 4. The CDR3 is 13 residues long. CDR3 nucleotide sequence: TGCGCCAGCAGCCCTTTAGCGGGAGAGACCCAGTACTTC. Amino acids: CASSPLAGETQYF. The complete variable domain, with remaining parts taken from reference TRBV5-1 and TRBJ2-5, reads KAGVTQTPRYLIKTRGQQVTLSCSPISGHRSVSWYQQTPGQGLQFLFEYFSETQRNKGNFPGRFSGRQFSNSRSEMNVSTLELGDSALYLCASSPLAGETQYFGPGTRLLVL.

The chain carries TRBV2 and TRBJ2-5; possibly TRBD1 for D (5 bases). Trimming removed 6 bases at V and 4 bases at J, with 15 bases between. The CDR3 has 14 amino acids. CDR1 SNHLY and CDR2 FYNNEI come from the germline V gene. The CDR3 reads CASSGPQGGETQYF. The CDR3 nucleotides read TGTGCCAGCAGCGGCCCTCAGGGCGGAGAGACCCAGTACTTC.

V gene TRBV5-1 combines with J gene TRBJ1-3; a possible D gene is TRBD1 (5 bases). Deletions cut 6 bases from V and 0 bases from J, with 13 bases between. This CDR3 has 15 residues. Germline loops: CDR1 SGHRS, CDR2 YFSETQ. The CDR3 spells CASKRGPNSGNTIYF. As DNA, the CDR3 is TGCGCCAGCAAGCGGGGACCAAACTCTGGAAACACCATATATTTT.

This chain uses TRBV7-2 with TRBJ1-1; 10 bases align to TRBD1. CDR3 length: 15 residues. CDR1 is SGHTA, CDR2 FQGNSA, per germline. V was pared by 3 bases and J by 4 bases, with 5 bases of the junction left unmatched. The chain's CDR3 is CASSFSGQGGTEAFF. CDR3 DNA sequence: TGTGCCAGCAGCTTTTCTGGACAGGGGGGCACTGAAGCTTTCTTT. Complete variable domain (other parts from reference TRBV7-2 and TRBJ1-1): GAGVSQSPSNKVTEKGKDVELRCDPISGHTALYWYRQSLGQGLEFLIYFQGNSAPDKSGLPSDRFSAERTGGSVSTLTIQRTQQEDSAVYLCASSFSGQGGTEAFFGQGTRLTVV.

V is TRBV20-1 and J is TRBJ2-7, with D perhaps matching TRBD1 (6 bases). Germline loops: CDR1 DFQATT, CDR2 SNEGSKA (reference sequence). The germline V and J ends were trimmed by 3 bases and 3 bases, with 9 bases remaining between them. The CDR3 extends over 12 amino acids. CDR3 bases: TGCAGTGCTAGTGACAGGAACTACGAGCAGTACTTC. Translation gives CSASDRNYEQYF.

The chain joins TRBV18 to TRBJ1-4; 9 nucleotides align to TRBD1. From germline, CDR1 is KGHSH and CDR2 LQKENI. CDR3 size: 14 residues. The ends lost 3 bases at V and 8 bases at J; junction bases unmatched: 4. Here the CDR3 DNA reads TGTGCCAGCTCACCCGACAGGGGGGAGGAAAAACTGTTTTTT. Translated: CASSPDRGEEKLFF.

V is TRBV24-1 and J is TRBJ2-3, with 10 bases fitting TRBD1. Germline V CDR1 and CDR2: KGHDR, SFDVKD. The CDR3 sequence is 14 residues long. After removal of 6 bases from V and 5 bases from J, the junction contained 4 bases not matched to a gene. The CDR3 spells CATSYGQGVDTQYF. The CDR3, as DNA: TGTGCCACCAGTTACGGACAGGGGGTAGATACGCAGTATTTT.

This clone occurred a few times. The chain employs TRBV5-4 and TRBJ1-2, with TRBD1 matching 11 bases. There are 15 residues in the CDR3. The ends lost 4 bases at V and 6 bases at J; junction bases unmatched: 8. Germline V gives CDR1 SGHNT, CDR2 YYREEE (reference sequence). In DNA form, the CDR3 reads TGTGCCAGCAGCCCGGACAGGGGGCGAAGCGATGGCTACACCTTC. This codes for CASSPDRGRSDGYTF.

V and J are TRBV7-8 and TRBJ1-5; 7 nucleotides line up with TRBD1. Trimming at V came to 5 bases and at J to 11 bases, leaving 6 bases not matched to a gene. Per germline, CDR1 SGHVS and CDR2 FQNEAQ. The CDR3 length is 12 residues. In nucleotides, the CDR3 is TGTGCCAGCAGCCCAGGGGGTGAGGCCCAGCATTTT. Its protein product is CASSPGGEAQHF.

This clone was counted a single time. CDR3: CASTQGAGGPLLQYEQFF. CDR3 DNA: TGTGCCAGTACTCAGGGAGCGGGGGGGCCCCTTCTCCAGTATGAGCAGTTCTTC. V gene TRBV19 combines with J gene TRBJ2-1; 10 bases are a match to TRBD2. Germline assignment: CDR1 LNHDA and CDR2 SQIVND (reference sequence). The junction had 20 bases not matched to a gene; V was cut back by 7 bases and J by 8 bases. The CDR3 extends over 18 amino acids. The complete variable domain, with remaining parts taken from reference TRBV19 and TRBJ2-1, reads DGGITQSPKYLFRKEGQNVTLSCEQNLNHDAMYWYRQDPGQGLRLIYYSQIVNDFQKGDIAEGYSVSREKKESFPLTVTSAQKNPTAFYLCASTQGAGGPLLQYEQFFGPGTRLTVL.

This sequence joins TRBV25-1 and TRBJ1-2; 8 bases fit TRBD1. The CDR3 covers 13 residues. The ends lost 6 bases at V and 4 bases at J; junction bases unmatched: 4. The germline V gene encodes CDR1 MGHDK and CDR2 SYGVNS. This chain's CDR3 is CASRQTGGYGYTF. CDR3 nucleotide sequence: TGTGCCAGCAGACAAACAGGGGGCTATGGCTACACCTTC.

The chain combines TRBV20-1 with TRBJ2-1; D possibly corresponds to TRBD1 (5 bases). This CDR3 has 14 amino acids. CDR1 is DFQATT, CDR2 SNEGSKA, per germline (reference sequence). V shed 3 bases and J shed 9 bases, with 18 bases lying between them. CDR3 in DNA: TGCAGTGCTAGTCGAGGCCAGTGGGGCAGTGAGCAGTTCTTC. Its translation is CSASRGQWGSEQFF.

The sample holds one count of this clone. The rearrangement joins TRBV19 to TRBJ1-5; a weak D match, TRBD1 (6 bases). The CDR3 consists of 14 residues. The germline V gene has CDR1 LNHDA and CDR2 SQIVND (reference sequence). Between the trimmed V and J ends, which lost 6 bases and 1 base, there was a span of 10 bases. The chain's CDR3 is CASRSGTSNQPQHF. CDR3 DNA: TGTGCCAGTAGGTCCGGGACAAGCAATCAGCCCCAGCATTTT.

This clone was seen a handful of times. V is TRBV4-3 and J is TRBJ1-2, with 10 bases identical to TRBD1. The CDR3 runs 17 residues. Germline assignment: CDR1 LGHNA and CDR2 YSLEER. Germline trimming cut 4 bases from V and 1 base from J; bases unmatched to any gene: 9. CDR3: CASSRLTGGGSNYGYTF. CDR3 bases: TGCGCCAGCAGCCGGCTGACAGGGGGCGGGAGTAACTATGGCTACACCTTC.

The chain joins TRBV4-2 to TRBJ1-2; D is uncertain. The CDR3 extends over 15 amino acids. The germline V gene has CDR1 LGHNA and CDR2 YNFKEQ. Trimming cost V 1 base and J 0 bases, with 9 bases left between them. CDR3 sequence reads: CASSQVGGSNYGYTF. DNA of the CDR3: TGTGCCAGCAGCCAAGTCGGAGGATCTAACTATGGCTACACCTTC.

This rearrangement joins TRBV7-2 to TRBJ2-7; the D gene is possibly TRBD1 (5 bases). CDR3 length: 15 amino acids. Looked up from germline, CDR1 is SGHTA and CDR2 is FQGNSA. Deletions cut 1 base from V and 0 bases from J, with 10 bases between. The CDR3 bases are TGTGCCAGCAGCTTAGTCGGGCAGGGCTCCTACGAGCAGTACTTC. As protein: CASSLVGQGSYEQYF.

V usage is TRBV9 and J usage is TRBJ2-1; TRBD2 matches 14 bases. Germline V lookup: CDR1 SGDLS, CDR2 YYNGEE. Germline trimming cut 0 bases from V and 9 bases from J; bases unmatched to any gene: 5. The CDR3 totals 16 residues. CDR3 loop: CASSVGRLAGGSEQFF. DNA of the CDR3: TGTGCCAGCAGCGTAGGGAGACTAGCGGGGGGGTCTGAGCAGTTCTTC.

V and J are TRBV3-1 (or the pseudogene TRBV3-2) and TRBJ1-2, with a possible D match to TRBD1 (6 bases). The ends were cut back, 3 bases at V and 2 bases at J, with 22 bases in the middle. This CDR3 spans 18 amino acids. Looked up from germline, CDR1 is LGHDT and CDR2 is YNNKEL (reference sequence). CDR3 region: CASSQGPQGLVVNYGYTF. CDR3 nucleotide sequence: TGTGCCAGCAGCCAGGGTCCGCAGGGGTTGGTCGTAAACTATGGCTACACCTTC.

This clone was picked up a small number of times. The J gene is TRBJ1-2, the V gene TRBV10-1, with 10 bases that match TRBD1. V was clipped by 3 bases and J by 8 bases; unmatched bases: 9. The germline CDR1 and CDR2 sequences are WNHNN and SYGVQD (reference sequence). CDR3 size: 15 residues. The CDR3 DNA is TGCGCCAGCAGTGAACGGCGACAGGGGGCGGAAGGCTACACCTTC. It yields the protein CASSERRQGAEGYTF.

The chain employs TRBV9 and TRBJ2-7; D remains ambiguous. There are 13 residues in the CDR3. Trimming shortened V by 4 bases and J by 1 base, and 9 bases separated the two germline ends. The germline gives CDR1 SGDLS, CDR2 YYNGEE. The CDR3 DNA follows: TGTGCCAGCAGCCCCCAGGTTTCCTACGAGCAGTACTTC. Protein: CASSPQVSYEQYF.

This chain uses TRBV6-5 with TRBJ1-4; possible D gene TRBD1, 5 bases. The V end was cut by 4 bases, the J end by 7 bases, with 10 bases between. Germline CDR1 and CDR2: MNHEY and SVGAGI. The CDR3 has 13 residues. CDR3 DNA sequence: TGTGCCAGCAGTTCGGGACTCTTTGAAAAACTGTTTTTT. This sequence encodes CASSSGLFEKLFF.

The rearrangement uses TRBV9 and TRBJ2-7; D gene ambiguous. Between the trimmed V and J ends, which lost 3 bases and 3 bases, there was a span of 13 bases. Germline CDR1 SGDLS, CDR2 YYNGEE. The CDR3 covers 14 residues. CDR3 coding DNA: TGTGCCAGCAGCGGGGCCGGCTCTGGCTACGAGCAGTACTTC. As protein: CASSGAGSGYEQYF. Combining the CDR3 with reference TRBV9 and TRBJ2-7 gives the whole variable domain DSGVTQTPKHLITATGQRVTLRCSPRSGDLSVYWYQQSLDQGLQFLIQYYNGEERAKGNILERFSAQQFPDLHSELNLSSLELGDSALYFCASSGAGSGYEQYFGPGTRLTVT.

This clone has more than one count but fewer than ten. The J gene is TRBJ2-7, the V gene TRBV2; D possibly corresponds to TRBD1 (5 bases). Germline V lookup: CDR1 SNHLY, CDR2 FYNNEI. The CDR3 is 14 amino acids. V was clipped by 6 bases and J by 2 bases, with 14 bases between them. The CDR3 reads CASRGRVFTYEQYF. The CDR3 coding sequence is TGTGCCAGCAGGGGCAGGGTTTTTACCTACGAGCAGTACTTC. Full variable domain (rest looked up from reference TRBV2 and TRBJ2-7): EPEVTQTPSHQVTQMGQEVILRCVPISNHLYFYWYRQILGQKVEFLVSFYNNEISEKSEIFDDQFSVERPDGSNFTLKIRSTKLEDSAMYFCASRGRVFTYEQYFGPGTRLTVT.